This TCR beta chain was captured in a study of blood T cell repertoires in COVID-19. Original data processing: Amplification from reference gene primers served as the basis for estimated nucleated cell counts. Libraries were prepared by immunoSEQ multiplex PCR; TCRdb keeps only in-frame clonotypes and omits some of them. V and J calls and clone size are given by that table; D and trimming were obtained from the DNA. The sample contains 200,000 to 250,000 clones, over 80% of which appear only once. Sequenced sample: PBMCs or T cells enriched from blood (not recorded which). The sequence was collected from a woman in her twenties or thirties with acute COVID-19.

CDR3 loop: CASSPSGGPIDTQYF. The CDR3 region has the DNA TGTGCCAGCAGCCCTAGCGGGGGCCCGATTGATACGCAGTATTTT. The J gene is TRBJ2-3, the V gene TRBV11-2; TRBD2 aligns across 10 bases. The CDR3 sequence is 15 residues long. Germline-derived CDR1 and CDR2 are SGHAT and FQNNGV. Germline trimming cut 5 bases from V and 6 bases from J; bases unmatched to any gene: 8.